This TCR beta chain is drawn from a study of cytomegalovirus exposure and HLA in healthy donors. V lost 5 bases to trimming and J lost 0 bases, with 13 bases between them. Germline CDR1 SGDLS, CDR2 YYNGEE. The CDR3 extends over 15 amino acids. Profiling relied on immunoSEQ multiplex PCR, and the TCRdb table lists in-frame clones only, not all of them. Counted here are 70,000 to 80,000 clones, roughly 94% occurring once; the ten biggest clones make up roughly 3.4%. Sample: PBMCs. The chain recombines TRBV9 with TRBJ2-3; perhaps TRBD1 as D (6 bases). The sequence was obtained from a woman aged 18 to 35 in good health and CMV-seropositive. This CDR3 reads CASRALGASTDTQYF. The CDR3 nucleotides read TGTGCCAGCAGGGCGTTGGGGGCAAGCACAGATACGCAGTATTTT.